A selection of T cell receptor beta chains follows, all from one sample in a study of Graves' ophthalmopathy and Graves' hyperthyroidism. Each CDR3 protein gets one entry after TCRdb re-called the multiplex PCR reads with MiXCR. The table lists 620,000 or so distinct CDR3 sequences, about a fifth of them singletons. The source material was peripheral blood. These receptors were obtained from a woman under 30 with stable Graves' hyperthyroidism. Some clones in this sample may be carry-over from other donors' samples. The CDR3 runs from the conserved cysteine through the conserved F or W. Each record gives: V gene, J gene, clone size, D gene, CDR3 DNA, CDR3 protein. D genes are given only for firm matches. Only part of the rows carry a size: once, few, many, or a class if the clone is expanded.

v_gene: TRBV30; j_gene: TRBJ1-1; abundance: many; d_gene: -; CDR3nt: TGTGCCTGGAGTGAGGTGTTTGAAGCTTTCTTT; CDR3aa: CAWSEVFEAFF
v_gene: TRBV28; j_gene: TRBJ1-3; abundance: few; d_gene: -; CDR3nt: TGTGCCAGCAATATAGGGGGCTCTGGAAACACCATATATTTT; CDR3aa: CASNIGGSGNTIYF
v_gene: TRBV6-5; j_gene: TRBJ1-2; abundance: many; d_gene: TRBD1; CDR3nt: TGTGCCAGCAGTTACCGGGGCAGGGGGCGGGAGGGCTACACCTTC; CDR3aa: CASSYRGRGREGYTF
v_gene: TRBV12-5; j_gene: TRBJ1-5; abundance: many; d_gene: -; CDR3nt: TGTGCTAGTGGTTCCCAGGGATATCAGCCCCAGCATTTT; CDR3aa: CASGSQGYQPQHF
v_gene: TRBV10-1; j_gene: TRBJ1-1; abundance: -; d_gene: TRBD1; CDR3nt: TGCGCCAGCAGTGAGTCGACAGGGGCTAGAAACACTGAAGCTTTCTTT; CDR3aa: CASSESTGARNTEAFF
v_gene: TRBV10-3; j_gene: TRBJ1-5; abundance: many; d_gene: -; CDR3nt: TGTGCCATCAGTGAGTCAAGGGGATGGCAGCCCCAGCATTTT; CDR3aa: CAISESRGWQPQHF
v_gene: TRBV2; j_gene: TRBJ1-2; abundance: few; d_gene: -; CDR3nt: TGTGCCATGCTAATACAGGGAGGTTATGGCTACACCTTC; CDR3aa: CAMLIQGGYGYTF
v_gene: TRBV28; j_gene: TRBJ1-1; abundance: -; d_gene: -; CDR3nt: TGTGCCAGCCCGACAGCCGGGGGCACTGAAGCTTTCTTT; CDR3aa: CASPTAGGTEAFF
v_gene: TRBV18; j_gene: TRBJ2-5; abundance: -; d_gene: -; CDR3nt: TGTGCCAGCTCACCTAGACAGATCCAAGAGACCCAGTACTTC; CDR3aa: CASSPRQIQETQYF
v_gene: TRBV6-2/TRBV6-3; j_gene: TRBJ2-4; abundance: many; d_gene: TRBD1; CDR3nt: TGTGCCAGCAGTACGACAGGGCTTGTCAAAAACATTAAGTACTTC; CDR3aa: CASSTTGLVKNIKYF
v_gene: TRBV7-2; j_gene: TRBJ2-5; abundance: many; d_gene: TRBD2; CDR3nt: TGTGCCAGCAGCTTAATAGCGGGTTCCCAAGAGACCCAGTACTTC; CDR3aa: CASSLIAGSQETQYF
v_gene: TRBV6-2/TRBV6-3; j_gene: TRBJ2-5; abundance: -; d_gene: -; CDR3nt: TGTGCCAGCAGTAGCGGTGAATTGGGGATAGGCTATAACCAAGAGACCCAGTACTTC; CDR3aa: CASSSGELGIGYNQETQYF
v_gene: TRBV7-2; j_gene: TRBJ1-1; abundance: many; d_gene: -; CDR3nt: TGTGCCAGCAGCTTAGGGCGGGCGAACACTGAAGCTTTCTTT; CDR3aa: CASSLGRANTEAFF
v_gene: TRBV20-1; j_gene: TRBJ1-1; abundance: once; d_gene: TRBD1; CDR3nt: TGCAGTGCTGGACAGGGGGCGCGGGCTACTGAAGCTTTCTTT; CDR3aa: CSAGQGARATEAFF
v_gene: TRBV28; j_gene: TRBJ1-6; abundance: -; d_gene: -; CDR3nt: TGTGCCAGCAGTTTAGGGGCAGGGGTGGCACCCCTCCACTTT; CDR3aa: CASSLGAGVAPLHF
v_gene: TRBV20-1; j_gene: TRBJ1-3; abundance: many; d_gene: -; CDR3nt: TGCAGTGCGCCGGTACAGGGACGTGGAAACACCATATATTTT; CDR3aa: CSAPVQGRGNTIYF
v_gene: TRBV19; j_gene: TRBJ1-5; abundance: many; d_gene: -; CDR3nt: TGTGCCAGTAGTATGGTGATATATCAGCCCCAGCATTTT; CDR3aa: CASSMVIYQPQHF
v_gene: TRBV4-1; j_gene: TRBJ2-7; abundance: many; d_gene: -; CDR3nt: TGCGCCAGCAGCCAAGCAACGGGACTCCAATACGAGCAGTACTTC; CDR3aa: CASSQATGLQYEQYF
v_gene: TRBV4-1; j_gene: TRBJ2-2; abundance: -; d_gene: TRBD1; CDR3nt: TGCGCCAGCAGCCGCCCCGGGACAGGCAACACCGGGGAGCTGTTTTTT; CDR3aa: CASSRPGTGNTGELFF
v_gene: TRBV5-1; j_gene: TRBJ2-2; abundance: -; d_gene: -; CDR3nt: TGCGCCAGCAGCTTGGGGCCGTTGTTAGACGCGGCGTCCGGGGAGCTGTTTTTT; CDR3aa: CASSLGPLLDAASGELFF
v_gene: TRBV11-1; j_gene: TRBJ1-2; abundance: many; d_gene: -; CDR3nt: TGTGCCAGCAGCGACACCGGGACCCGTCGGATGTTGGACTATGGCTACACCTTC; CDR3aa: CASSDTGTRRMLDYGYTF
v_gene: TRBV6-5; j_gene: TRBJ2-2; abundance: many; d_gene: -; CDR3nt: TGTGCCAGCAGTTACGGTGAATCCACCGGGGAGCTGTTTTTT; CDR3aa: CASSYGESTGELFF
v_gene: TRBV11-2; j_gene: TRBJ2-7; abundance: few; d_gene: TRBD2; CDR3nt: TGTGCCAGCAGCTTTCGGACTAGCGGGGGGCTCTATTACGAGCAGTACTTC; CDR3aa: CASSFRTSGGLYYEQYF
v_gene: TRBV12-3/TRBV12-4; j_gene: TRBJ2-4; abundance: many; d_gene: -; CDR3nt: TGTGCCAGCAGTCTCGAGGGGACTCTACTAGCCAAAAACATTCAGTACTTC; CDR3aa: CASSLEGTLLAKNIQYF
v_gene: TRBV12-3/TRBV12-4; j_gene: TRBJ1-1; abundance: -; d_gene: -; CDR3nt: TGTGCCAGCAGTGAGTTTGGGTCTGGCACTGAAGCTTTCTTT; CDR3aa: CASSEFGSGTEAFF
v_gene: TRBV12-3/TRBV12-4; j_gene: TRBJ1-5; abundance: many; d_gene: -; CDR3nt: TGTGCCAGCACCTTTACCGCAGGGGGCAATCAGCCCCAGCATTTT; CDR3aa: CASTFTAGGNQPQHF
v_gene: TRBV30; j_gene: TRBJ2-2; abundance: few; d_gene: TRBD2; CDR3nt: TGTGCCTGGGTGGAGGATGAGCGGGGTTACACCGGGGAGCTGTTTTTT; CDR3aa: CAWVEDERGYTGELFF
v_gene: TRBV12-3/TRBV12-4; j_gene: TRBJ1-5; abundance: -; d_gene: TRBD1; CDR3nt: TGTGCCAGCAGTACCGGGACAGGGGGCCTTCAGCCCCAGCATTTT; CDR3aa: CASSTGTGGLQPQHF
v_gene: TRBV30; j_gene: TRBJ2-5; abundance: -; d_gene: -; CDR3nt: TGTGCCTGGGGTGAAGGGGGCCAAGAGACCCAGTACTTC; CDR3aa: CAWGEGGQETQYF
v_gene: TRBV5-1; j_gene: TRBJ1-5; abundance: many; d_gene: -; CDR3nt: TGCGCCAGCAGCCAGGGGCCGCGCAATCAGCCCCAGCATTTT; CDR3aa: CASSQGPRNQPQHF
v_gene: TRBV19; j_gene: TRBJ1-5; abundance: many; d_gene: -; CDR3nt: TGTGCCAGTAGTATAGTCCCGGGGGCGACCAATCAGCCCCAGCATTTT; CDR3aa: CASSIVPGATNQPQHF
v_gene: TRBV12-3/TRBV12-4; j_gene: TRBJ2-7; abundance: many; d_gene: -; CDR3nt: TGTGCCAGCAGTTTACAAGACGAGCAGTACTTC; CDR3aa: CASSLQDEQYF